This T cell receptor (beta chain) appears in the sequencing data of a study of blood T cell repertoires in COVID-19 (dated by TCRdb to between 2020 and 2021). For the wider study: Collaborator samples came from the United States, Italy and Spain and covered acute and convalescent phases of COVID-19. The prospective study material was composed of cDNA or gDNA derived from T cells, B-cell-depleted T cells, or PBMCs. Deeply sampled blood TCRbeta repertoires from subjects exposed to, actively infected with, or recovered from COVID-19 were included in the dataset. The repertoires were released in a freely available public database intended as a resource for research on the immune response to SARS-CoV-2. The samples were drawn from two sources: the first 160 participants of the ongoing ImmuneRACE study, and over 1,000 subjects contributed by 6 global collaborators. A de-identified subject ID, COVID-19 status, age in years and sex were almost always included in the sample metadata. Where available, HLA class I and class II types were taken from metadata supplied by the sample provider and were not determined by assay-based typing. Broader findings and caveats from the paper: The amount of clinical and demographic metadata varied by source and participant and was provided uncurated.

The immunoSEQ Assay, a bias-controlled multiplex PCR, was used to amplify TCRbeta CDR3 regions from genomic DNA. In the original analysis: Nucleated cell counts per sample were estimated from amplification of reference gene primers within the assay. To quantify the absolute abundance of each unique TCRbeta CDR3 rearrangement, sequence reads were collapsed and filtered. For each sample, productive Simpson clonality was calculated as the square root of Simpson's diversity index over productive rearrangements. The source is immuneACCESS, and TCRdb retained only in-frame sequences with V and J called. Part of the clones is not carried over; for the studies checked, unresolved V genes explain less than half of this, and the remainder is unexplained. V and J calls plus clone size are reproduced from that table; the DNA served to infer D and trimming. Counted in this sample were around 25,000 clones; roughly nine tenths of them appeared once. The ten most abundant clones make up roughly a tenth of the sample.

The collaborating institutions used their own protocols to collect whole blood in K2EDTA tubes. Collaborator samples were shipped for TCRbeta analysis as frozen whole blood, isolated PBMCs, or DNA extracted from either sample type. CDR1 and CDR2 are read off the germline V gene (reference sequence) as WNHNN and SYGVQD. From its cysteine to its phenylalanine, the CDR3 spans 14 amino acids. Solely the CDR3 DNA is kept, with 42 bases framed from the first base. Cut back by 3 bases and 2 bases, the V and J ends lie 8 bases apart. On this clone: Its target antigen remains unknown. Base quality data are lacking; no much larger clone is found one base away.

The receptor comes from a man between 65 and 80 years old with acute or convalescent COVID-19. The sequencing sample was made of peripheral blood. The V gene is TRBV10-1 and the J gene is TRBJ1-3; the D region possibly corresponds to TRBD1 (5 bases align). The DNA reads TGCGCCAGCAGTGACGGAGGGGCTGGAAACACCATATATTTT. It codes for CASSDGGAGNTIYF.